These T cell receptor beta chains were read from a single sample in a study of neurological immune-mediated disorders. TCRdb re-called the 5' RACE reads with MiXCR, one entry per CDR3 protein. The sample contains tens of thousands of distinct CDR3 sequences, under 5.5% of which appear only once. The sample comprised PBMCs. The receptors come from a woman in her 70s with multiple sclerosis. Both conserved end residues are part of each CDR3. The order of the fields is clone size, J gene, D gene, V gene, CDR3 DNA, CDR3 protein. The D gene is left open where the match is weak. Size is omitted from some rows. Given values are once, few, many or a class for expanded clones.

clone_size: many
j_call: TRBJ2-3
d_call: -
v_call: TRBV3-1
cdr3_nt: TGTGCCAGCAGCCAATTCCGGACGCAGTATTTT
cdr3_aa: CASSQFRTQYF

clone_size: -
j_call: TRBJ2-5
d_call: TRBD2
v_call: TRBV5-5
cdr3_nt: TGTGCCAGCAGCTTGATTATTGCGGGAGGGACGGGGACCCAGTACTTC
cdr3_aa: CASSLIIAGGTGTQYF

clone_size: many
j_call: TRBJ2-5
d_call: TRBD2
v_call: TRBV7-2
cdr3_nt: TGTGCCAGCAGCCGACCCCTATCGCGGGAGGGCCTCGAGACCCAGTACTTC
cdr3_aa: CASSRPLSREGLETQYF

clone_size: many
j_call: TRBJ2-3
d_call: -
v_call: TRBV15
cdr3_nt: TGTGCCACCAGAAGACCGATGGGTGCGCAGTATTTT
cdr3_aa: CATRRPMGAQYF

clone_size: -
j_call: TRBJ1-3
d_call: TRBD1
v_call: TRBV4-3
cdr3_nt: TGCGCCAGCAGCCAAGATTGGGACAGCTCTGGAAACACCATATATTTT
cdr3_aa: CASSQDWDSSGNTIYF

clone_size: -
j_call: TRBJ1-1
d_call: -
v_call: TRBV6-1
cdr3_nt: TGTGCCAGCAAACGAAACACTGAAGCTTTCTTT
cdr3_aa: CASKRNTEAFF

clone_size: few
j_call: TRBJ2-3
d_call: -
v_call: TRBV5-1
cdr3_nt: TGCGCCAGCAGCTTGGTGGGGGCGAGCACAGATACGCAGTATTTT
cdr3_aa: CASSLVGASTDTQYF

clone_size: many
j_call: TRBJ1-2
d_call: TRBD1
v_call: TRBV5-1
cdr3_nt: TGCGCCAGCAGCCGAACACAGGGGGCAGGTGGCTACACCTTC
cdr3_aa: CASSRTQGAGGYTF

clone_size: many
j_call: TRBJ1-6
d_call: TRBD1
v_call: TRBV10-2
cdr3_nt: TGCGCCAGCAGTCGAACAGGGGACGCGTGGAGAGTGGAAGGTTCACCCCTCCACTTT
cdr3_aa: CASSRTGDAWRVEGSPLHF

clone_size: many
j_call: TRBJ2-1
d_call: -
v_call: TRBV20-1
cdr3_nt: TGCAGTGCTAGAGCTACCCTCAGCGGAGCGTCGTACAATGAGCAGTTCTTC
cdr3_aa: CSARATLSGASYNEQFF

clone_size: many
j_call: TRBJ1-1
d_call: -
v_call: TRBV4-3
cdr3_nt: TGCGCCAGCAGCCAAGAGGCAGGGATGTGGAAAGCTTTCTTT
cdr3_aa: CASSQEAGMWKAFF

clone_size: -
j_call: TRBJ2-2
d_call: TRBD2
v_call: TRBV7-2
cdr3_nt: TGTGCCAGCAGCTTAGCCGTAGCGGGAGTGGCCGGGGAGCTGTTTTTT
cdr3_aa: CASSLAVAGVAGELFF

clone_size: many
j_call: TRBJ2-3
d_call: -
v_call: TRBV5-1
cdr3_nt: TGCGCCAGCAGCTTGAATTTTTTGGCCGATACGCAGTATTTT
cdr3_aa: CASSLNFLADTQYF

clone_size: -
j_call: TRBJ2-7
d_call: -
v_call: TRBV11-2
cdr3_nt: TGTGCCAGCAGCCCACGAGCAGGGAGCTCCTACGAGCAGTACTTC
cdr3_aa: CASSPRAGSSYEQYF

clone_size: many
j_call: TRBJ2-3
d_call: -
v_call: TRBV5-1
cdr3_nt: TGCGCCAGCAACCGGGACAGCACAGATACGCAGTATTTT
cdr3_aa: CASNRDSTDTQYF

clone_size: many
j_call: TRBJ2-3
d_call: TRBD2
v_call: TRBV20-1
cdr3_nt: TGCAGTGTTGGGACTAGCGGGAGCGGGGGTAGTAGCACAGATACGCAGTATTTT
cdr3_aa: CSVGTSGSGGSSTDTQYF

clone_size: many
j_call: TRBJ1-4
d_call: -
v_call: TRBV11-2
cdr3_nt: TGTGCCAGCAGCTTTAGAGGACCGGGAACTAATGAAAAACTGTTTTTT
cdr3_aa: CASSFRGPGTNEKLFF

clone_size: many
j_call: TRBJ2-5
d_call: TRBD1
v_call: TRBV20-1
cdr3_nt: TGCAGTGCGAACCGACAGGGAATCCAAGAGACCCAGTACTTC
cdr3_aa: CSANRQGIQETQYF

clone_size: many
j_call: TRBJ1-1
d_call: -
v_call: TRBV20-1
cdr3_nt: TGCAGTGCTAGTCTGGTCCGGGAGATGGAAACTTTCTTT
cdr3_aa: CSASLVREMETFF

clone_size: many
j_call: TRBJ2-2
d_call: -
v_call: TRBV20-1
cdr3_nt: TGCAGTGCTAGCGGGAACACCGGGGAGCTGTTTTTT
cdr3_aa: CSASGNTGELFF

clone_size: many
j_call: TRBJ1-5
d_call: -
v_call: TRBV9
cdr3_nt: TGTGCCAGCAGCGTAGGAGGGGAAGGCGATCAGCCCCAGCATTTT
cdr3_aa: CASSVGGEGDQPQHF

clone_size: many
j_call: TRBJ2-2
d_call: TRBD2
v_call: TRBV4-2
cdr3_nt: TGTGCCAGCAGCCAACTAGCGGGAGAGGTCGGGGAGCTGTTTTTT
cdr3_aa: CASSQLAGEVGELFF

clone_size: many
j_call: TRBJ2-1
d_call: -
v_call: TRBV20-1
cdr3_nt: TGCAGTGCTAGTTCTGGCCAATCAATGGGGCAGTTCTTC
cdr3_aa: CSASSGQSMGQFF

clone_size: many
j_call: TRBJ1-5
d_call: TRBD1
v_call: TRBV5-5
cdr3_nt: TGTGCCAGCAGCTCCGAGGACAGGGGGAAGGGGCAGCCCCAGCATTTT
cdr3_aa: CASSSEDRGKGQPQHF

clone_size: many
j_call: TRBJ2-3
d_call: -
v_call: TRBV10-3
cdr3_nt: TGTGCCGGGAGCGACACAGATACGCAGTATTTT
cdr3_aa: CAGSDTDTQYF

clone_size: many
j_call: TRBJ1-5
d_call: TRBD1
v_call: TRBV5-1
cdr3_nt: TGCGCCAGCAGCTTGGAGGGGGCGAATCAGCCCCAGCATTTT
cdr3_aa: CASSLEGANQPQHF

clone_size: many
j_call: TRBJ1-1
d_call: -
v_call: TRBV7-2
cdr3_nt: TGTGCCAGCAGCTTAAGGCCCTCTGAAGCTTTCTTT
cdr3_aa: CASSLRPSEAFF

clone_size: many
j_call: TRBJ2-1
d_call: -
v_call: TRBV12-3/TRBV12-4
cdr3_nt: TGTGCCAGCAGTTTTTACGGGAGCTCCTACAATGAGCAGTTCTTC
cdr3_aa: CASSFYGSSYNEQFF

clone_size: many
j_call: TRBJ1-3
d_call: -
v_call: TRBV5-1
cdr3_nt: TGCGCCAGCAGCTTGGTACCCGGACAGAGCTCTGGAAACACCATATATTTT
cdr3_aa: CASSLVPGQSSGNTIYF

clone_size: many
j_call: TRBJ2-7
d_call: TRBD2
v_call: TRBV20-1
cdr3_nt: TGCAGTGCTATCCCTAGCGGGAGCACTCCCTACGAGCAGTACTTC
cdr3_aa: CSAIPSGSTPYEQYF

clone_size: many
j_call: TRBJ2-1
d_call: -
v_call: TRBV12-3/TRBV12-4
cdr3_nt: TGTGCCAGCAGTCCGGCGTTTGAGCAGTTCTTC
cdr3_aa: CASSPAFEQFF

clone_size: many
j_call: TRBJ2-7
d_call: -
v_call: TRBV4-2
cdr3_nt: TGTGCCAGCAGCCAAGCGTTGGGGGGAGGACGAACCTACGAGCAGTACTTC
cdr3_aa: CASSQALGGGRTYEQYF

clone_size: many
j_call: TRBJ2-2
d_call: -
v_call: TRBV6-5
cdr3_nt: TGTGCCAGCAGTTACTCGATTTTGGGGACCGGGGAGCTGTTTTTT
cdr3_aa: CASSYSILGTGELFF

clone_size: many
j_call: TRBJ1-1
d_call: -
v_call: TRBV18
cdr3_nt: TGTGCCAGCTCACCGGTCAGTAGGAACACTGAAGCTTTCTTT
cdr3_aa: CASSPVSRNTEAFF

clone_size: many
j_call: TRBJ2-1
d_call: -
v_call: TRBV18
cdr3_nt: TGTGCCAGCTCACCATCGACAAACGTGGAGCAGTTCTTC
cdr3_aa: CASSPSTNVEQFF

clone_size: -
j_call: TRBJ2-4
d_call: TRBD2
v_call: TRBV20-1
cdr3_nt: TGCAGTGCTAAGCGACTAGCGGTAAACATTCAGTACTTC
cdr3_aa: CSAKRLAVNIQYF

clone_size: many
j_call: TRBJ2-2
d_call: -
v_call: TRBV12-3/TRBV12-4
cdr3_nt: TGTGCCAGCAGTTTAGTTGTATACGCCGGGGAGCTGTTTTTT
cdr3_aa: CASSLVVYAGELFF

clone_size: many
j_call: TRBJ2-1
d_call: TRBD2
v_call: TRBV20-1
cdr3_nt: TGCAGTGCCACAGGGACTAGCGGGATGAGGAACAATGAGCAGTTCTTC
cdr3_aa: CSATGTSGMRNNEQFF

clone_size: many
j_call: TRBJ2-5
d_call: -
v_call: TRBV4-3
cdr3_nt: TGCGCCAGCAGCCAAGACAGGGGAGGGAGGCAAGAGACCCAGTACTTC
cdr3_aa: CASSQDRGGRQETQYF

clone_size: many
j_call: TRBJ2-1
d_call: TRBD2
v_call: TRBV5-1
cdr3_nt: TGCGCCAGCAGCTTGGCATCCGGGAGGAATTTCAATGAGCAGTTCTTC
cdr3_aa: CASSLASGRNFNEQFF

clone_size: few
j_call: TRBJ2-1
d_call: -
v_call: TRBV2
cdr3_nt: TGTGCCAGCAGTGACTTCCCTAGCCGTGAGCAGTTCTTC
cdr3_aa: CASSDFPSREQFF

clone_size: few
j_call: TRBJ2-7
d_call: -
v_call: TRBV6-2/TRBV6-3
cdr3_nt: TGTGCCAGCAGCCTTACTCTCTACGAGCAGTACTTC
cdr3_aa: CASSLTLYEQYF

clone_size: -
j_call: TRBJ1-2
d_call: -
v_call: TRBV3-1
cdr3_nt: TGTGCCAGCAGCCAAGGTGGAGGGAACACCTTC
cdr3_aa: CASSQGGGNTF